The 22 T cell receptor beta chains reported below all come from one sample, sequenced in a study of cytomegalovirus exposure and HLA in healthy donors. It was with 60 Vbeta and 13 Jbeta primers that the PCR ran. The protocol was immunoSEQ multiplex PCR, while the TCRdb copy is restricted to in-frame clones and leaves out a portion. This sample has approximately 130,000 clones, with 60% to 85% found just once. Material: PBMCs. These TCRs come from a man younger than 45 in good health and CMV-seronegative.

The J gene is TRBJ2-7, the V gene TRBV19; a possible D gene is TRBD1 (6 bases). Trimming left V 5 bases short and J 3 bases short, with 14 bases between. The CDR3 extends over 14 amino acids. CDR1 and CDR2 (germline): LNHDA, SQIVND (reference sequence). The CDR3: CASSVGAVFYEQYF. CDR3 DNA sequence: TGTGCCAGTAGTGTGGGGGCCGTTTTCTACGAGCAGTACTTC.

V and J are TRBV10-3 and TRBJ1-2; TRBD1 is a possible D gene (5 bases). In germline, CDR1 is ENHRY, CDR2 SYGVKD. The ends were cut back, 5 bases at V and 4 bases at J, with 14 bases in the middle. The CDR3 is 14 amino acids. The CDR3 DNA is TGTGCCATCAGTCGTCAGGGAGGAGGCTATGGCTACACCTTC. As protein: CAISRQGGGYGYTF.

The rearrangement links TRBV28 to TRBJ1-1, with D possibly TRBD1 on 5 matching bases. Trimming cost V 8 bases and J 12 bases, with 16 bases left between them. Germline CDR1 is MDHEN and CDR2 is SYDVKM. The CDR3 consists of 11 residues. For the CDR3, the DNA is TGTGCCAGCGGTTCAGGGATGGGGCCTTTCTTT. Translated: CASGSGMGPFF.

The V call is TRBV11-2, the J call TRBJ1-5; maybe TRBD1 (6 bases). Germline assignment: CDR1 SGHAT and CDR2 FQNNGV. V dropped 1 base and J dropped 5 bases, with 9 bases sitting between them. The CDR3 totals 14 residues. As DNA, the CDR3 is TGTGCCAGCAGCTTAGCGGGGGGCGATCAGCCCCAGCATTTT. This translates into CASSLAGGDQPQHF. Using reference TRBV11-2 and TRBJ1-5 for the parts outside the CDR3, the full variable domain is EAGVAQSPRYKIIEKRQSVAFWCNPISGHATLYWYQQILGQGPKLLIQFQNNGVVDDSQLPKDRFSAERLKGVDSTLKIQPAKLEDSAVYLCASSLAGGDQPQHFGDGTRLSIL.

The J gene is TRBJ1-1, the V gene TRBV5-8; possible D gene TRBD1, 5 bases. In germline, CDR1 is SGHTS, CDR2 YDEGEE. Trimming took 4 bases from V and 5 from J, leaving 18 bases between them. CDR3 length: 15 amino acids. This chain's CDR3 is CASSPMASQGTEAFF. For the CDR3, the DNA is TGTGCCAGCAGCCCAATGGCGTCCCAGGGAACTGAAGCTTTCTTT.

This chain links TRBV28 with TRBJ1-2; weak D call: TRBD1 (5 bases). V lost 2 bases and J lost 1, with 8 bases in between. Germline CDR1 and CDR2: MDHEN and SYDVKM. The CDR3 length is 14 residues. The CDR3 is CASSLGGVNYGYTF. CDR3 nucleotide sequence: TGTGCCAGCAGTTTAGGAGGGGTTAACTATGGCTACACCTTC.

This clone is judged medium-sized (0.01 to 0.1%). The chain uses TRBV28 and TRBJ2-3, with a possible D match to TRBD1 (5 bases). V lost 5 bases and J 0 bases, leaving 9 bases between the germline ends. Germline V gene lookup returns CDR1 MDHEN and CDR2 SYDVKM. This CDR3 is 14 amino acids long. This CDR3 is CASSQSGSTDTQYF. CDR3 DNA sequence: TGTGCCAGCAGTCAATCAGGGAGCACAGATACGCAGTATTTT.

The rearrangement uses TRBV28 and TRBJ2-7, with D hard to call. Trimming left V 0 bases short and J 2 bases short, with 23 bases between. Germline V lookup: CDR1 MDHEN, CDR2 SYDVKM. The CDR3 is 19 residues long. The CDR3 here is CASSLWPILVDGATYEQYF. CDR3 sequence (DNA): TGTGCCAGCAGTTTATGGCCCATTTTAGTCGACGGAGCGACCTACGAGCAGTACTTC.

This chain links TRBV9 with TRBJ2-3, with 10 bases matching TRBD1. CDR1 is SGDLS, CDR2 YYNGEE, per germline. J gave up 4 bases and V 0 bases, and 11 bases lay outside the gene matches. The CDR3 length is 18 residues. This CDR3 is CASSVDRDRGVRADTQYF. The CDR3 nucleotides are TGTGCCAGCAGCGTAGACCGGGACAGGGGTGTTAGGGCAGATACGCAGTATTTT. The complete variable domain, with remaining parts taken from reference TRBV9 and TRBJ2-3, reads DSGVTQTPKHLITATGQRVTLRCSPRSGDLSVYWYQQSLDQGLQFLIQYYNGEERAKGNILERFSAQQFPDLHSELNLSSLELGDSALYFCASSVDRDRGVRADTQYFGPGTRLTVL.

The chain combines TRBV4-2 with TRBJ1-1; 7 bases are shared with TRBD1. Germline V gene sequence: CDR1 LGHNA, CDR2 YNFKEQ. Germline trimming cut 3 bases from V and 0 bases from J; bases unmatched to any gene: 4. The CDR3 consists of 15 residues. CDR3 in amino acids: CASSQGDRLNTEAFF. The CDR3 DNA sequence: TGTGCCAGCAGCCAGGGGGACAGACTGAACACTGAAGCTTTCTTT.

This chain connects TRBV10-3 to TRBJ2-3, with 7 bases matching TRBD2. Germline V gives CDR1 ENHRY, CDR2 SYGVKD. The length of the CDR3 is 15 residues. With 2 bases clipped from V and 6 bases from J, the junction kept 8 bases outside the gene matches. Here the CDR3 reads CAISESGVGLDTQYF. CDR3 DNA: TGTGCCATCAGTGAGAGCGGGGTTGGGTTGGATACGCAGTATTTT.

This clone was recorded a few times. V is TRBV19 and J is TRBJ1-2; 7 bases agree with TRBD1. There are 13 residues in the CDR3. After removal of 5 bases from V and 7 bases from J, the junction contained 7 bases not matched to a gene. Germline V gene lookup returns CDR1 LNHDA and CDR2 SQIVND (reference sequence). The CDR3 region has the DNA TGTGCCAGTAGTGTGACAGGGACGATTGGCTACACCTTC. It encodes CASSVTGTIGYTF.

The V gene is TRBV14, the J gene TRBJ2-2; 9 bases match TRBD1. This CDR3 spans 17 amino acids. The V gene's germline CDR1 is SGHDN and CDR2 FVKESK. The trim removed 1 base at V and 3 bases at J, leaving 6 bases unmatched. CDR3 sequence reads: CASSQGGTGMYTGELFF. The CDR3 DNA reads TGTGCCAGCAGCCAAGGAGGGACAGGGATGTACACCGGGGAGCTGTTTTTT.

This chain joins TRBV5-1 and TRBJ1-1; D is unresolved. The V end was cut by 1 base, the J end by 6 bases, with 10 bases between. Germline V CDR1 and CDR2: SGHRS, YFSETQ. The CDR3 is 13 residues long. Written as DNA, the CDR3 is TGCGCCAGCAGCTTGACGAGGGAAGCTGAAGCTTTCTTT. Residues: CASSLTREAEAFF. Using reference TRBV5-1 and TRBJ1-1 for the parts outside the CDR3, the full variable domain is KAGVTQTPRYLIKTRGQQVTLSCSPISGHRSVSWYQQTPGQGLQFLFEYFSETQRNKGNFPGRFSGRQFSNSRSEMNVSTLELGDSALYLCASSLTREAEAFFGQGTRLTVV.

The J gene is TRBJ1-5, the V gene TRBV19; 8 positions agree with TRBD1. The CDR3 is made up of 15 amino acids. Germline loops: CDR1 LNHDA, CDR2 SQIVND (reference sequence). J lost 4 bases, V lost 4 bases, and 6 bases had no gene match. The CDR3 loop is CASSTRTGPNQPQHF. As DNA, the CDR3 is TGTGCCAGTAGTACCCGGACAGGGCCTAATCAGCCCCAGCATTTT.

This sequence joins TRBV11-2 and TRBJ2-3; weak D call: TRBD2 (6 bases). This CDR3 is built from 14 residues. V lost 3 bases to trimming and J lost 4 bases, with 11 bases between them. Germline CDR1 reads SGHAT; CDR2 reads FQNNGV. The CDR3 DNA follows: TGTGCCAGCAGCTTCGCGACTAGTTCAGATACGCAGTATTTT. Its protein product is CASSFATSSDTQYF.

This chain links TRBV4-2 with TRBJ2-5; D possibly corresponds to TRBD1 (6 bases). Germline values: CDR1 LGHNA, CDR2 YNFKEQ. Between the trimmed V and J ends, which lost 4 bases and 5 bases, there was a span of 26 bases. CDR3 length equals 18 residues. The CDR3, as DNA: TGTGCCAGCAGCCCCGGGGCGGCACGAACAGGGCGAGCGGAGACCCAGTACTTC. Residues: CASSPGAARTGRAETQYF.

The rearrangement joins TRBV27 to TRBJ2-7; 7 nucleotides line up with TRBD2. The CDR3 totals 15 residues. The germline gives CDR1 MNHEY, CDR2 SMNVEV (reference sequence). V lost 2 bases to trimming and J lost 1 base; unmatched junction nucleotides: 5. The CDR3 DNA reads TGTGCCAGCAGTTTAGCGGGACTACTTTCCTACGAGCAGTACTTC. Translation: CASSLAGLLSYEQYF.

The chain has TRBV18 and TRBJ2-2; D possibly corresponds to TRBD1 (6 bases). V lost 5 bases and J lost 7, with 8 bases in between. Germline CDR1 is KGHSH and CDR2 is LQKENI. The CDR3 runs 12 residues. The CDR3 is CASSYRDGELFF. The CDR3 DNA is TGTGCCAGCTCATACAGGGACGGGGAGCTGTTTTTT.

The chain recombines TRBV9 with TRBJ1-5; tentatively, D is TRBD1 (5 bases). Looked up from germline, CDR1 is SGDLS and CDR2 is YYNGEE. Deletions cut 0 bases from V and 7 bases from J, with 14 bases between. The CDR3 contains 15 residues. CDR3 loop: CASSVAPDTAQPQHF. For the CDR3, the DNA is TGTGCCAGCAGCGTAGCCCCGGACACGGCCCAGCCCCAGCATTTT.

V is TRBV14 and J is TRBJ1-1; TRBD1 might be the D (6 bases). Trimming removed 2 bases from V and 4 bases from J, with 11 bases in between. The CDR3 is 14 amino acids. CDR1 is SGHDN, CDR2 FVKESK, per germline. The CDR3: CASSQIIGGTEAFF. The CDR3 DNA follows: TGTGCCAGCAGCCAAATTATAGGGGGCACTGAAGCTTTCTTT.

The chain joins TRBV19 to TRBJ2-5, with D possibly being TRBD2 (6 bases). Trimming left V 3 bases short and J 1 base short, with 9 bases between. The CDR3 has 14 amino acids. Germline V lookup: CDR1 LNHDA, CDR2 SQIVND (reference sequence). The CDR3 DNA sequence: TGTGCCAGTAGTATTTGGGGGGTCCAAGAGACCCAGTACTTC. This gives the protein CASSIWGVQETQYF.